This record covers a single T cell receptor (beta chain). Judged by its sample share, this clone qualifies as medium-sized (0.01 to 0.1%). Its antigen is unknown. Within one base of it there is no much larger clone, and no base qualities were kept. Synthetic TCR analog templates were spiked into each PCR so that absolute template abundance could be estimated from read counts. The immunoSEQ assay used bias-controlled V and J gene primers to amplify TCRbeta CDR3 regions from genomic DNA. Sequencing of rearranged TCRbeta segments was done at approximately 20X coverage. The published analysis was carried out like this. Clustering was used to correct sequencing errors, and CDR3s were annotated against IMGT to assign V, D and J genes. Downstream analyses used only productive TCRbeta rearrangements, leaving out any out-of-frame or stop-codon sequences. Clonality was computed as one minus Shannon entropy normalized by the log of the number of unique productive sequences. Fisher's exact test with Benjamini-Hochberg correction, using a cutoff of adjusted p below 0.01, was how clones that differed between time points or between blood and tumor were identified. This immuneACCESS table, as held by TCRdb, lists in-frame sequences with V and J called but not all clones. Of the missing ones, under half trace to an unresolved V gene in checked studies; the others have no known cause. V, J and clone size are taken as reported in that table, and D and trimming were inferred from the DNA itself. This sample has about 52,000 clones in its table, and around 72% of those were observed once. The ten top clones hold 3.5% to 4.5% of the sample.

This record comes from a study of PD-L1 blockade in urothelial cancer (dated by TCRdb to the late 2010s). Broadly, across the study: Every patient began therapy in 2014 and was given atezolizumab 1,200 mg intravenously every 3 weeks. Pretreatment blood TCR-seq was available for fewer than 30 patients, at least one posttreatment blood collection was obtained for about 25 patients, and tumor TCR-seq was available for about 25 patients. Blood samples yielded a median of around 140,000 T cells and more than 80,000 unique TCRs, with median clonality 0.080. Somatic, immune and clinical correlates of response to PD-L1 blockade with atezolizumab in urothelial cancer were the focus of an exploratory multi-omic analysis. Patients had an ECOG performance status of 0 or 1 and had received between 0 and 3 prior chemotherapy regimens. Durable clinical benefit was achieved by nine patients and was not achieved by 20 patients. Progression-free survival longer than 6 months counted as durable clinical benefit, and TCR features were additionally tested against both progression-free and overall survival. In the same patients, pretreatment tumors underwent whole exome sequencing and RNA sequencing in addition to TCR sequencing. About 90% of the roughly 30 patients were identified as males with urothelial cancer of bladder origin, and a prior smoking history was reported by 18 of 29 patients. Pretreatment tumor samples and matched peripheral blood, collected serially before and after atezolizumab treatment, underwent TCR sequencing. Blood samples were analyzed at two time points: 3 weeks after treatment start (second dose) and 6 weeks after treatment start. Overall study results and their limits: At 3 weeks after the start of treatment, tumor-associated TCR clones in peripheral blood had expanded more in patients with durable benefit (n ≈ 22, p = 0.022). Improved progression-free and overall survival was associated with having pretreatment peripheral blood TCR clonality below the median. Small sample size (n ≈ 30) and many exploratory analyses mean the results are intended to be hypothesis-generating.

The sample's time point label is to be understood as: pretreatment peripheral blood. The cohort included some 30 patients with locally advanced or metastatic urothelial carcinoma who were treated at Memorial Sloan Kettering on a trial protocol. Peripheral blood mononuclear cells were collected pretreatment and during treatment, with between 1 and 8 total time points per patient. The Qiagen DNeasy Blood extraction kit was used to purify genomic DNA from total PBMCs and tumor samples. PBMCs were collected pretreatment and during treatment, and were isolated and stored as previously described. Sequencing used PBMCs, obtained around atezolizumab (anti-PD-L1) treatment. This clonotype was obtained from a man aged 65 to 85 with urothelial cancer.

The CDR3 protein is CASSLRGVYEQYF. The sequence in DNA is TGTGCCAGCAGTTTACGGGGGGTTTACGAGCAGTACTTC. The rearranged segments are TRBV28 and TRBJ2-7; TRBD2 agrees with 7 junctional bases. Its CDR3 holds 13 amino acids, cysteine through phenylalanine. The CDR3 DNA has 39 bases and is translated from base 1. Germline trimming amounts to 2 bases on V and 4 bases on J, with 2 as the count of junction bases outside the gene matches. CDR1 MDHEN and CDR2 SYDVKM were looked up in the germline V gene.